This T cell receptor (beta chain) was sequenced in a study of cytomegalovirus exposure and HLA in healthy donors. The study's findings and limits: The authors enumerated under 200 TCR beta chains as linked to cytomegalovirus. Analyzed later, association rates of TCRs varied across HLA loci, with DRB1 most and HLA-C fewest.

In regard to this clone: Its antigen remains unknown.

PCR was performed using 60 Vbeta and 13 Jbeta primers. Clones were read by immunoSEQ multiplex PCR, and TCRdb kept only the in-frame ones, dropping some. The repertoire holds more than 150,000 clones, with about 80% as singletons. Unmatched junction bases numbered 12, after V lost 7 bases and J lost 2 bases. The CDR3 is 16 amino acids. CDR1 is SGHRS and CDR2 is YFSETQ in the germline V gene. The sequenced sample consisted of PBMCs. The chain links TRBV5-1 to TRBJ2-3; 8 nucleotides align to TRBD2. The receptor's source is a young woman in good health and CMV-seropositive. CDR3 region: CASSADQRGLTDTQYF. The CDR3 region has the DNA TGCGCCAGCTCGGCGGACCAGCGGGGGCTCACAGATACGCAGTATTTT.